These 25 T cell receptor beta chains were all obtained from the same sample, sequenced in a study of T cell repertoires in cytomegalovirus infection. MiXCR, run by TCRdb on the reads, gives a single entry per CDR3 protein. Of approximately 140,000 distinct CDR3 sequences in the sample, more than 7% are singletons; the top ten hold about a tenth. The sequencing input was PBMCs. These TCRs come from a human donor in good health (CMV status not recorded). Some clones in this sample may be carry-over from other donors' samples.

Concerning this clonotype: A read error is possible here, since a much larger clone lies one base away. The chain couples TRBV7-8 to TRBJ2-1; 11 bases line up with TRBD2. This CDR3 contains 16 residues. V gave up 8 bases and J gave up 7 bases; unmatched junction bases: 13. The germline V gene encodes CDR1 SGHVS and CDR2 FQNEAQ. The CDR3 sequence: CASCLLSSGGTNEQFF. The CDR3 bases are TGTGCCAGCTGCCTTCTATCTAGCGGGGGGACGAATGAGCAGTTCTTC.

This chain links TRBV29-1 with TRBJ1-1, with a possible D match to TRBD1 (5 bases). The germline CDR1 and CDR2 sequences are SQVTM and ANQGSEA. Trimming shortened V by 7 bases and J by 0 bases, and 15 bases separated the two germline ends. The CDR3 contains 14 residues. The CDR3 spells CSAWGGEMNTEAFF. In nucleotides, the CDR3 is TGCAGCGCTTGGGGGGGAGAAATGAACACTGAAGCTTTCTTT. Full variable domain (rest looked up from reference TRBV29-1 and TRBJ1-1): SAVISQKPSRDICQRGTSLTIQCQVDSQVTMMFWYRQQPGQSLTLIATANQGSEATYESGFVIDKFPISRPNLTFSTLTVSNMSPEDSSIYLCSAWGGEMNTEAFFGQGTRLTVV.

This clonotype was recorded many times. V is TRBV2 and J is TRBJ1-5; D is unclear. This CDR3 comprises 12 residues. Between the trimmed V and J ends, which lost 7 bases and 5 bases, there was a span of 9 bases. Germline assignment: CDR1 SNHLY and CDR2 FYNNEI. The CDR3 loop is CASKAEDQPQHF. CDR3 DNA sequence: TGTGCCAGCAAGGCCGAGGATCAGCCCCAGCATTTT.

V and J are TRBV4-2 and TRBJ2-3; D unclear. In germline, CDR1 is LGHNA, CDR2 YNFKEQ. This CDR3 comprises 14 residues. The V and J ends lost 4 bases and 4 bases respectively, with 12 bases between them. CDR3 in DNA: TGTGCCAGCAGCCGCCGAACGGACCCAGATACGCAGTATTTT. Protein product: CASSRRTDPDTQYF.

In this sample, this clonotype turned up many times. The chain has TRBV2 and TRBJ1-5; D is uncertain. Per germline, CDR1 SNHLY and CDR2 FYNNEI. The CDR3 length is 15 residues. The ends were cut back, 3 bases at V and 0 bases at J, with 9 bases in the middle. The DNA for the CDR3 is TGTGCCAGCAGTGATAGTGGTTATAGCAATCAGCCCCAGCATTTT. Its translation is CASSDSGYSNQPQHF.

The sample holds many counts of this clonotype. The genes are TRBV28 and TRBJ1-2, with D possibly being TRBD1 (6 bases). The germline V gene encodes CDR1 MDHEN and CDR2 SYDVKM. The length of the CDR3 is 17 residues. Deletions cut 1 base from V and 2 bases from J, with 17 bases between. CDR3 DNA: TGTGCCAGCAGTTTATCTGAGATGGACAGTACCAACTATGGCTACACCTTC. Amino acid sequence: CASSLSEMDSTNYGYTF.

This clonotype came up many times. CDR3 nucleotide sequence: TGTGCCAGCAGTTACGCAGGGACGGAAGGCTACACCTTC. This sequence encodes CASSYAGTEGYTF. This rearrangement joins TRBV6-6 to TRBJ1-2, with D perhaps matching TRBD1 (5 bases). Germline CDR1 and CDR2: MNHNY and SVGAGI (reference sequence). The CDR3 contains 13 residues. V was trimmed by 2 bases and J by 8 bases, leaving 12 bases between them.

This clonotype was observed at least ten times. The gene calls are TRBV20-1 and TRBJ1-5, with D maybe TRBD1 (6 bases). Trimming cost V 3 bases and J 0 bases, with 12 bases left between them. Germline V gene lookup returns CDR1 DFQATT and CDR2 SNEGSKA (reference sequence). The CDR3 covers 15 residues. CDR3 in amino acids: CSARGAGTSNQPQHF. The CDR3 DNA reads as TGCAGTGCTAGGGGGGCAGGGACTAGCAATCAGCCCCAGCATTTT.

The chain joins TRBV29-1 to TRBJ1-1, with 10 bases matching TRBD1. J was trimmed by 2 bases and V by 7 bases; bases with no gene match: 16. The germline gives CDR1 SQVTM, CDR2 ANQGSEA. The CDR3 extends over 17 amino acids. This CDR3 is CSATTRPGTGVNTEAFF. DNA for the CDR3: TGCAGCGCTACTACAAGACCCGGGACAGGGGTTAACACTGAAGCTTTCTTT.

In its sample, this clonotype was seen many times. The junction departs from germline at one end; a sequencing error may be responsible. The CDR3 sequence: CSAREGGSPRVF. In nucleotides, the CDR3 is TGCAGTGCTAGAGAAGGTGGCAGCCCAAGGGTCTTC. The chain is built from TRBV20-1 and TRBJ2-1; D is ambiguous. Germline V gene lookup returns CDR1 DFQATT and CDR2 SNEGSKA (reference sequence). This CDR3 has 12 amino acids.

For this clonotype: Just one base apart from a much larger clone, this may be a read error. The chain is built from TRBV20-1 and TRBJ1-5; 8 nucleotides match TRBD1. Germline-derived CDR1 and CDR2 are DFQATT and SNEGSKA (reference sequence). The CDR3 totals 13 residues. The CDR3 region is CSAKTGVDQPHHF. The CDR3 region has the DNA TGCAGTGCAAAGACAGGGGTTGATCAGCCCCATCATTTT.

The V call is TRBV27, the J call TRBJ1-1, with 8 nucleotides matching TRBD1. Germline-derived CDR1 and CDR2 are MNHEY and SMNVEV (reference sequence). The J segment lost 1 base and the V segment lost 1 base, leaving 14 bases of the junction unmatched. The CDR3 totals 19 residues. CDR3 amino acids: CASSLFQGQVGSGNTEAFF. As DNA, the CDR3 is TGTGCCAGCAGTTTATTCCAGGGACAGGTCGGATCGGGGAACACTGAAGCTTTCTTT.

This clonotype was detected ten times or more. The rearrangement links TRBV7-2 to TRBJ2-7; tentatively, D is TRBD1 (6 bases). This CDR3 region has 14 residues. Germline V gene data show CDR1 as SGHTA and CDR2 as FQGNSA. Trimming removed 4 bases from V and 5 bases from J, with 15 bases in between. The CDR3, as DNA: TGTGCCAGCAGCTCCGTCCAGGGGTTCCACGAGCAGTACTTC. This sequence encodes CASSSVQGFHEQYF.

This clonotype was counted at least ten times. The rearrangement links TRBV20-1 to TRBJ1-6, with 7 positions matching TRBD1. The CDR3 contains 17 residues. Trimming took 0 bases from V and 7 from J; bases not matched to a gene: 12. Germline-derived CDR1 and CDR2 are DFQATT and SNEGSKA (reference sequence). The CDR3 nucleotides read TGCAGTGCTAGAGACCAAAGACAGGGTAGTACGAATTCACCCCTCCACTTT. Protein product: CSARDQRQGSTNSPLHF.

CDR3 DNA sequence: TGTGCCAGCAGTTACCGGGCCCTCCGGACCGGGGAGCTGTTTTTT. Its protein product is CASSYRALRTGELFF. V is TRBV6-2 or TRBV6-3 and J is TRBJ2-2; D not resolved. The CDR3 sequence is 15 residues long. Per germline, CDR1 MNHEY and CDR2 SVGEGT. V lost 2 bases to trimming and J lost 5 bases, with 12 bases between them.

This clonotype was observed many times. CDR3 in DNA: TGTGCCAGCAGTTGGTCCCCCGGACAGCCGAACACTGAAGCTTTCTTT. It encodes CASSWSPGQPNTEAFF. V gene TRBV6-5 combines with J gene TRBJ1-1, with a possible D match to TRBD1 (6 bases). Trimming took off 4 bases at V and 1 base at J, with 16 bases between the two ends. The germline V gene has CDR1 MNHEY and CDR2 SVGAGI. CDR3 length: 16 residues.

The rearrangement links TRBV20-1 to TRBJ1-1; the D gene is possibly TRBD1 (6 bases). Trimming stripped 5 bases from V and 2 bases from J, with 12 bases between. CDR1 is DFQATT and CDR2 is SNEGSKA in the germline V gene (reference sequence). This CDR3 has 13 residues. CDR3 region: CSAGGVPNTEAFF. The CDR3 DNA sequence: TGCAGTGCTGGGGGCGTCCCCAACACTGAAGCTTTCTTT.

This clonotype was observed at least ten times. This sequence joins TRBV19 and TRBJ2-5; D is undetermined. V gave up 6 bases and J gave up 2 bases, with 13 bases separating them. The CDR3 has 14 amino acids. Germline CDR1 and CDR2: LNHDA and SQIVND (reference sequence). CDR3 protein: CASSRVGIQETQYF. The CDR3 DNA reads TGTGCCAGTAGCCGAGTGGGGATTCAAGAGACCCAGTACTTC.

At least ten counts were recorded for this clonotype. The chain recombines TRBV20-1 with TRBJ1-1; D may be TRBD1 (6 bases). V lost 0 bases, J lost 9 bases, and 17 bases lay in between. CDR1 DFQATT and CDR2 SNEGSKA come from the germline V gene (reference sequence). CDR3 length: 14 amino acids. CDR3 region: CSARDSSQGSQAFF. The CDR3 nucleotides read TGCAGTGCTAGAGATTCTTCACAGGGCTCACAAGCTTTCTTT.

At least ten counts were recorded for this clonotype. This chain joins TRBV12-3 or TRBV12-4 and TRBJ1-4, with a weak D call TRBD1 (6 bases). The CDR3 is 17 amino acids. V was trimmed by 6 bases and J by 0 bases, leaving 17 bases between them. This chain's CDR3 is CASRPGQPFSTNEKLFF. DNA for the CDR3: TGTGCCAGCAGACCGGGACAACCCTTCTCAACTAATGAAAAACTGTTTTTT.

With respect to this clonotype: One base away lies a much larger clone, so this may be a sequencing read error. This sequence joins TRBV28 and TRBJ1-5, with D possibly being TRBD1 (5 bases). There are 15 residues in the CDR3. In germline, CDR1 is MDHEN, CDR2 SYDVKM. The DNA of the CDR3 is TGTGCCAGCAGCCTACCAGGGACTAGCAATCAGCCCCATCATTTT. It is translated as CASSLPGTSNQPHHF.

This clonotype was seen more than once but under ten times. The rearrangement links TRBV5-5 to TRBJ2-1; possible D gene TRBD2, 5 bases. Germline V gene data show CDR1 as SGHKS and CDR2 as YYEKEE (reference sequence). Trimming pared 4 bases from V and 4 bases from J, leaving 15 bases between. CDR3 length equals 15 residues. Here the CDR3 DNA reads TGTGCCAGCAGCCACGACACGGGGTTTTACAATGAGCAGTTCTTC. It translates to CASSHDTGFYNEQFF.

The chain joins TRBV28 to TRBJ1-3; possibly TRBD1 for D (5 bases). From germline, CDR1 is MDHEN and CDR2 SYDVKM. V lost 9 bases and J lost 4, with 7 bases in between. The CDR3 has 11 residues. The CDR3 DNA is TGTGCCAGTTACAGGGGAAACACCATATATTTT. It is translated as CASYRGNTIYF.

This clonotype was recorded a few times. V usage is TRBV2 and J usage is TRBJ2-1, with D perhaps being TRBD1 or TRBD2 (5 bases each). The germline V gene encodes CDR1 SNHLY and CDR2 FYNNEI. V was trimmed by 1 base and J by 1 base, leaving 11 bases between them. The CDR3 runs 16 residues. The CDR3 sequence: CASSEGGGYSYNEQFF. The CDR3, as DNA: TGTGCCAGCAGTGAAGGGGGCGGGTATTCCTACAATGAGCAGTTCTTC.

This clonotype was counted at least ten times. CDR3 sequence (DNA): TGTGCCAGCAGCCCATCCAGGGGACAGGGGAGCACCGGGGAGCTGTTTTTT. The encoded protein is CASSPSRGQGSTGELFF. This chain links TRBV28 with TRBJ2-2, with 10 bases identical to TRBD1. Germline CDR1 MDHEN, CDR2 SYDVKM. The V gene end was trimmed by 6 bases and the J gene end by 4 bases; junction bases not matched to a gene: 11. CDR3 length: 17 amino acids. Filled out from reference TRBV28 and TRBJ2-2, the complete variable domain reads DVKVTQSSRYLVKRTGEKVFLECVQDMDHENMFWYRQDPGLGLRLIYFSYDVKMKEKGDIPEGYSVSREKKERFSLILESASTNQTSMYLCASSPSRGQGSTGELFFGEGSRLTVL.